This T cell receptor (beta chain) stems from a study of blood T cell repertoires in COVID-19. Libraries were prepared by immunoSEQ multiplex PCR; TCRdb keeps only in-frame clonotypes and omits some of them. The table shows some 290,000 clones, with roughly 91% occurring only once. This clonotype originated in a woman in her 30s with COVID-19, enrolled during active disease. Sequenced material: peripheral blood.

CDR3 sequence: CASSLGVYSNQPQHF. The CDR3 DNA sequence: TGTGCCAGCAGCTTGGGCGTATATAGCAATCAGCCCCAGCATTTT. The J gene is TRBJ1-5, the V gene TRBV5-8; D gene uncertain. Germline assignment: CDR1 SGHTS and CDR2 YDEGEE. The CDR3 has 15 residues. The V and J ends lost 0 bases and 0 bases respectively, with 7 bases between them.